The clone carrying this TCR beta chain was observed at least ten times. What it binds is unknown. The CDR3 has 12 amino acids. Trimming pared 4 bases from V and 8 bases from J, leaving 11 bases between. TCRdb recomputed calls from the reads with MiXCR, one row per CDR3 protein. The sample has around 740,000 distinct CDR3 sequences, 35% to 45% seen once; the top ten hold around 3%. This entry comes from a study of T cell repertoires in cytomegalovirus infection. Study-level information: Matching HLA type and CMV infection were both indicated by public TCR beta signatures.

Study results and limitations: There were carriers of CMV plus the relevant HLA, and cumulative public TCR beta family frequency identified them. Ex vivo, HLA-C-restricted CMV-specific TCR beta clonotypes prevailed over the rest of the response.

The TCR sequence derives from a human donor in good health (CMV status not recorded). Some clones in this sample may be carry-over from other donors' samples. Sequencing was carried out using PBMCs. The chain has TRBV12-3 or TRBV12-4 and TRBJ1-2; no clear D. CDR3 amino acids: CASSSRIAGYTF. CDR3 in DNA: TGTGCCAGCAGTTCCCGGATAGCAGGCTACACCTTC.